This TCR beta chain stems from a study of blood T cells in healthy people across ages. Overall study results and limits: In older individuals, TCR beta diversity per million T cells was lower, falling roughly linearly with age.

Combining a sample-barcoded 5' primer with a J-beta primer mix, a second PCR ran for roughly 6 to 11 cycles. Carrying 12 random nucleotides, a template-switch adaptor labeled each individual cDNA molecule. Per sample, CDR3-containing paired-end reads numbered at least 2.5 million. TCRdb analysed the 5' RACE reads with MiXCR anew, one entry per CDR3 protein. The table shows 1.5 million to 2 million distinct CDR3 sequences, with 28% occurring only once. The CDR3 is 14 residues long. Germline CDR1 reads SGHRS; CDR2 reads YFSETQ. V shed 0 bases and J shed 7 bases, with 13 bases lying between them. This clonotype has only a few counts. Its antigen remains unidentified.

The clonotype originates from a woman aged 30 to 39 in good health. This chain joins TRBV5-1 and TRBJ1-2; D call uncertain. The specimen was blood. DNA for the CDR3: TGCGCCAGCAGCTTGGCCGGTGAGGCCAGTGGCTACACCTTC. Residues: CASSLAGEASGYTF.